These 24 T cell receptor beta chains originate from one sample sequenced in a study of T cell repertoires in cytomegalovirus infection. These receptors have no identified antigens. A single record per CDR3 protein comes from TCRdb applying MiXCR to the reads. The table includes 830,000 or so distinct CDR3 sequences, 30% to 35% detected once. The sample was cultured CD8+ T cells from PBMCs, taken from culture after CMV antigen stimulation. The receptors were gathered from a human donor in good health (CMV status not recorded). Some clones in this sample may be carry-over from other donors' samples.

This clonotype was seen a few times. V is TRBV15 and J is TRBJ2-7, with TRBD2 matching over 8 bases. CDR1 and CDR2 (germline): LNHNV, YYDKDF (reference sequence). J was trimmed by 2 bases and V by 1 base; bases with no gene match: 4. This CDR3 is built from 15 residues. The CDR3: CATSRGLAGTYEQYV. For the CDR3, the DNA is TGTGCCACCAGCAGAGGGTTAGCGGGGACCTACGAGCAGTACGTC.

The table lists this clonotype with a few counts. The chain has TRBV6-6 and TRBJ2-3; a weak D match, TRBD2 (6 bases). The CDR3 loop spans 17 amino acids. The germline gives CDR1 MNHNY, CDR2 SVGAGI (reference sequence). Between the trimmed V and J ends, which lost 0 bases and 2 bases, there was a span of 15 bases. The CDR3 DNA reads as TGTGCCAGCAGTTACTCGTGGGCGGGGTACTCCACAGATACGCAGTATTTT. This sequence encodes CASSYSWAGYSTDTQYF.

As concerns this clonotype: Its ends do not fully match the called genes, so a read error is possible. The V and J genes are TRBV29-1 and TRBJ1-1, with D uncertain. Germline V gives CDR1 SQVTM, CDR2 ANQGSEA. The CDR3 spans 13 residues. The CDR3 spells CSVVAVMNTEAFF. DNA of the CDR3: TGCAGCGTTGTGGCAGTCATGAATACTGAAGCTTTCTTT.

V usage is TRBV20-1 and J usage is TRBJ2-1; D ambiguous. Trimming cost V 5 bases and J 10 bases, with 12 bases left between them. CDR1 is DFQATT and CDR2 is SNEGSKA in the germline V gene (reference sequence). This CDR3 contains 11 residues. The CDR3 sequence: CSAWGTGEQFF. CDR3 DNA: TGCAGTGCTTGGGGTACGGGCGAGCAGTTCTTC.

The rearrangement uses TRBV7-6 and TRBJ2-7; D may match TRBD1 or TRBD2 (6 bases each). This CDR3 is built from 15 residues. V shed 3 bases and J shed 1 base, with 13 bases lying between them. Germline V gene lookup returns CDR1 SGHVS and CDR2 FNYEAQ. Here the CDR3 reads CASSLGRGASYEQYF. The CDR3 nucleotides are TGTGCCAGCAGCTTGGGTAGGGGGGCGTCCTACGAGCAGTACTTC.

This clonotype was recorded many times. CDR3: CASSPLGQLLKQASKLFF. The CDR3 nucleotides are TGTGCCAGCAGCCCCTTGGGACAGTTACTTAAGCAGGCCTCAAAACTGTTTTTT. The chain links TRBV7-8 to TRBJ1-4, with 7 bases aligning to TRBD1. V was clipped by 5 bases and J by 10 bases; unmatched bases: 22. Germline assignment: CDR1 SGHVS and CDR2 FQNEAQ. The CDR3 is 18 amino acids.

The count of this clonotype is one. The CDR3 loop reads CASSGTSGGALDEQFF. The CDR3 coding sequence is TGTGCCAGCAGCGGAACTAGCGGGGGGGCCTTGGATGAGCAGTTCTTC. The chain has TRBV5-4 and TRBJ2-1; 13 nucleotides match TRBD2. Germline V gives CDR1 SGHNT, CDR2 YYREEE (reference sequence). The CDR3 loop spans 16 amino acids. V gave up 4 bases and J gave up 8 bases; unmatched junction bases: 9.

CDR3 loop: CASSQTPGTEETQYF. CDR3 DNA: TGTGCCAGCAGCCAAACTCCGGGGACGGAGGAGACCCAGTACTTC. The gene calls are TRBV3-1 and TRBJ2-5; either TRBD1 or TRBD2 may fit D (5 bases each). Germline values: CDR1 LGHDT, CDR2 YNNKEL (reference sequence). This CDR3 has 15 amino acids. V lost 2 bases to trimming and J lost 5 bases, with 15 bases between them.

This clonotype was seen at least ten times. The V call is TRBV7-2, the J call TRBJ2-1, with D perhaps TRBD2 (7 bases). CDR1 and CDR2 (germline): SGHTA, FQGNSA. V was shortened by 5 bases and J by 3 bases, with 17 bases between the two germline ends. The CDR3 has 16 residues. CDR3: CASSRGSGGRYNEQFF. Written as DNA, the CDR3 is TGTGCCAGCAGCCGCGGGTCCGGGGGGCGCTACAATGAGCAGTTCTTC. Supplemented by reference TRBV7-2 and TRBJ2-1, the full variable domain reads GAGVSQSPSNKVTEKGKDVELRCDPISGHTALYWYRQSLGQGLEFLIYFQGNSAPDKSGLPSDRFSAERTGGSVSTLTIQRTQQEDSAVYLCASSRGSGGRYNEQFFGPGTRLTVL.

The chain employs TRBV6-2 or TRBV6-3 and TRBJ2-3; D perhaps matches TRBD2 (6 bases). V was pared by 8 bases and J by 6 bases, with 21 bases between. CDR3 length: 15 amino acids. Germline V gene lookup returns CDR1 MNHEY and CDR2 SVGEGT. The CDR3 sequence: CASPPGLEQLDTQYF. In DNA, the CDR3 is TGTGCCAGCCCACCGGGACTCGAGCAGTTGGATACGCAGTATTTT.

The CDR3 sequence is CASSDLRQGDGYTF. The CDR3 DNA reads TGTGCCAGCAGTGATCTTAGACAGGGGGATGGCTACACCTTC. The V and J genes are TRBV12-3 or TRBV12-4 and TRBJ1-2, with TRBD1 matching 9 bases. Trimming removed 5 bases from V and 6 bases from J; junction bases left unmatched: 7. This CDR3 comprises 14 residues.

V usage is TRBV6-1 and J usage is TRBJ1-2; D not resolved. Germline V gives CDR1 MNHNS, CDR2 SASEGT. This CDR3 spans 14 amino acids. Trimming shortened V by 10 bases and J by 6 bases, and 21 bases separated the two germline ends. CDR3 amino acids: CATQKVALNHGYTF. CDR3 nucleotides: TGTGCCACCCAAAAGGTGGCATTAAATCATGGCTACACCTTC.

The J gene is TRBJ2-5, the V gene TRBV15; perhaps TRBD1 as D (6 bases). Germline V gene sequence: CDR1 LNHNV, CDR2 YYDKDF (reference sequence). Trimming shortened V by 2 bases and J by 2 bases, and 12 bases separated the two germline ends. The CDR3 runs 15 residues. CDR3 loop: CATSRSLGQQETQYF. The CDR3 bases are TGTGCCACCAGCAGATCCCTGGGACAACAAGAGACCCAGTACTTC.

The V gene is TRBV4-3, the J gene TRBJ1-2; the D gene is possibly TRBD1 (5 bases). The germline V and J ends were trimmed by 0 bases and 2 bases, with 7 bases remaining between them. This CDR3 contains 14 residues. In germline, CDR1 is LGHNA, CDR2 YSLEER. The CDR3 nucleotides read TGCGCCAGCAGCCAAGATTGGGGGAACTATGGCTACACCTTC. Encoded protein: CASSQDWGNYGYTF.

This clonotype was observed at least ten times. This chain links TRBV6-5 with TRBJ1-3, with 7 bases fitting TRBD1. This CDR3 is 17 amino acids long. J lost 2 bases, V lost 4 bases, and 11 bases had no gene match. The germline gives CDR1 MNHEY, CDR2 SVGAGI. CDR3 nucleotides: TGTGCCAGCAGTTCCCTCCTCAATCAGGGGGCTGGAAACACCATATATTTT. Amino acids: CASSSLLNQGAGNTIYF.

There are a few counts of this clonotype. The chain couples TRBV7-8 to TRBJ2-7; D is uncertain. The V end lost 1 base, the J end lost 7 bases, and 8 bases lay between the germline ends. This CDR3 region has 12 residues. Germline CDR1 is SGHVS and CDR2 is FQNEAQ. CDR3 protein: CASSLVTREQYF. In nucleotides, the CDR3 is TGTGCCAGCAGCTTAGTGACGAGGGAGCAGTACTTC.

The sample holds a few counts of this clonotype. J is TRBJ2-1 and V is TRBV10-2; D unclear. Trimming left V 3 bases short and J 3 bases short, with 9 bases between. The CDR3 is 14 amino acids. Germline V gene lookup returns CDR1 WSHSY and CDR2 SAAADI. CDR3 coding DNA: TGCGCCAGCAGTGACTCATGGGGCTACAATGAGCAGTTCTTC. This translates into CASSDSWGYNEQFF.

The chain joins TRBV7-6 to TRBJ2-7; TRBD2 is a possible D gene (5 bases). This CDR3 has 13 amino acids. Germline V gene sequence: CDR1 SGHVS, CDR2 FNYEAQ. With 1 base removed from V and 4 bases from J, the gap between germline ends came to 8 bases. CDR3: CASSLVPGYEQYV. CDR3 DNA sequence: TGTGCCAGCAGCTTAGTGCCGGGGTACGAGCAGTACGTC.

The chain employs TRBV7-8 and TRBJ1-2; TRBD1 might be the D (5 bases). This CDR3 contains 13 residues. Germline-derived CDR1 and CDR2 are SGHVS and FQNEAQ. V was cut by 3 bases and J by 8 bases, with 13 bases left in between. The CDR3 loop is CASSLGQNRGYTF. Written as DNA, the CDR3 is TGTGCCAGCAGCTTGGGGCAGAACAGAGGCTACACCTTC.

The chain links TRBV7-8 to TRBJ2-3, with D tentatively TRBD1 (5 bases). The CDR3 runs 17 residues. Deletions cut 7 bases from V and 2 bases from J, with 22 bases between. Germline-derived CDR1 and CDR2 are SGHVS and FQNEAQ. CDR3 nucleotides: TGTGCCAGCACCCTACGACGAGATAGCAGGGCCACAGATACGCAGTATTTT. Protein: CASTLRRDSRATDTQYF.

The chain recombines TRBV7-6 with TRBJ2-2; D possibly corresponds to TRBD2 (7 bases). Per germline, CDR1 SGHVS and CDR2 FNYEAQ. V lost 8 bases, J lost 7 bases, and 17 bases lay in between. The CDR3 extends over 14 amino acids. The CDR3 here is CASFKGGRVGELFF. In DNA form, the CDR3 reads TGTGCCAGCTTCAAGGGGGGGCGAGTCGGGGAGCTGTTTTTT. The variable domain in full, completed from reference TRBV7-6 and TRBJ2-2, reads GAGVSQSPRYKVTKRGQDVALRCDPISGHVSLYWYRQALGQGPEFLTYFNYEAQQDKSGLPNDRFSAERPEGSISTLTIQRTEQRDSAMYRCASFKGGRVGELFFGEGSRLTVL.

The V and J genes are TRBV12-3 or TRBV12-4 and TRBJ1-2, with D perhaps TRBD1 (5 bases). This CDR3 contains 14 residues. The V and J ends lost 6 bases and 1 base respectively, with 12 bases between them. The CDR3 nucleotides read TGTGCCAGCAGGCCCCCGGGACTTAACTATGGCTACACCTTC. This translates into CASRPPGLNYGYTF.

This clonotype has a count of ten or more. The J gene is TRBJ1-1, the V gene TRBV7-9; D remains unclear. The V end lost 7 bases, the J end lost 1 base, and 19 bases lay between the germline ends. Germline V gene lookup returns CDR1 SEHNR and CDR2 FQNEAQ (reference sequence). The CDR3 extends over 16 amino acids. CDR3 sequence: CASKSGVAARNTEAFF. Here the CDR3 DNA reads TGTGCCAGCAAGAGCGGGGTGGCAGCAAGGAACACTGAAGCTTTCTTT.

This chain links TRBV6-1 with TRBJ1-5; the D gene is possibly TRBD1 (5 bases). The CDR3 loop spans 14 amino acids. Trimming pared 9 bases from V and 1 base from J, leaving 13 bases between. The germline CDR1 and CDR2 sequences are MNHNS and SASEGT. The CDR3 DNA is TGTGCCAGTACGGGGGGGAGAAGCAATCAGCCCCAGCATTTT. Translated, it gives CASTGGRSNQPQHF.